The clone carrying this T cell receptor (beta chain) showed up many times. The antigen remains unidentified. TCRdb independently ran MiXCR on the 5' RACE reads; one entry per CDR3 protein. The sample records 650,000 to 750,000 distinct CDR3 sequences, 21% being singletons. This specimen comes from a study of identical twins. Whole-study results and caveats: With abundant cord blood beta clonotypes, insertions were fewer; memory repertoires showed no such pattern.

The length of the CDR3 is 15 residues. V lost 3 bases and J lost 0, with 11 bases in between. These data were likewise used in another study, on T cells expressing NK-cell markers. From that study: Also leading the CD3+CD56-NKG2C+ fraction in a handful of donors were these clonotypes.

The chain uses TRBV12-3 or TRBV12-4 and TRBJ1-1; D gene unclear. The sequence came from a woman aged 18-35 years in good health. The sample comprised PBMCs. The chain's CDR3 is CASSFRTGVNTEAFF. CDR3 bases: TGTGCCAGCAGTTTCCGGACCGGAGTGAACACTGAAGCTTTCTTT.